The present entry profiles one T cell receptor beta chain with its context. The CDR3 end shows no conserved phenylalanine or tryptophan, and so a read error is likely. The DNA is left out, because the CDR3 cannot be placed on it with certainty; the CDR3 is given as TCRdb lists it. This sample stems from a study of siplizumab effects on memory and regulatory T cells. From its first to its last residue, the CDR3 has 9 amino acids. In germline, CDR1 is SGHDN, CDR2 FVKESK. The assay was immunoSEQ multiplex PCR, and TCRdb's table has in-frame clones only and misses some. The table includes roughly 100,000 clones, 93% detected once.

Sequencing used CD4+ T cells sorted from blood. The V gene is TRBV14, the J gene TRBJ2-7. The clonotype originates from a human donor in good health. The CDR3 region is CASSPRGAG.